The rows below give T cell receptor beta chains drawn from one sample of a study of human T cells and chemical hapten exposure. TCRdb re-called the RACE reads through MiXCR, storing one row per CDR3 protein. This table has about 81,000 distinct CDR3 sequences, 7.5% to 9% appearing once. Sequences were derived from whole blood, sampled in connection with sensitization to the hapten diphenylcyclopropenone (DPC). These TCRs come from a woman aged 25 to 39 with alopecia areata. Some clones in this sample may be carry-over from other donors' samples. The CDR3 runs from the conserved cysteine through the conserved F or W. The D gene is left open where the match is weak. A clone size is listed for some rows: how often the clone was seen (once, few, many), or a class if it is expanded.

abundance: -; j_gene: TRBJ1-2; v_gene: TRBV5-1; d_gene: -; CDR3aa: CASSLEAGDRYGYTF; CDR3nt: TGCGCCAGCAGCTTGGAGGCAGGGGACCGCTATGGCTACACCTTC
abundance: -; j_gene: TRBJ1-2; v_gene: TRBV5-8; d_gene: -; CDR3aa: CASSLLKGLQTGYGYTF; CDR3nt: TGTGCCAGCAGCTTGCTTAAGGGACTCCAAACGGGGTACGGCTACACCTTC
abundance: -; j_gene: TRBJ1-1; v_gene: TRBV10-3; d_gene: -; CDR3aa: CAISESTPGRNTEAFF; CDR3nt: TGTGCCATCAGTGAGTCGACTCCAGGGAGGAACACTGAAGCTTTCTTT
abundance: -; j_gene: TRBJ2-1; v_gene: TRBV2; d_gene: -; CDR3aa: CASSELVPGAGGEQFF; CDR3nt: TGTGCCAGCAGTGAATTAGTGCCAGGGGCTGGGGGTGAGCAGTTCTTC
abundance: -; j_gene: TRBJ2-5; v_gene: TRBV10-3; d_gene: -; CDR3aa: CAISAGTLTETQYF; CDR3nt: TGTGCCATCAGTGCCGGGACACTGACGGAGACCCAGTACTTC
abundance: many; j_gene: TRBJ2-3; v_gene: TRBV9; d_gene: TRBD2; CDR3aa: CASSVSSGVTDTQYF; CDR3nt: TGTGCCAGCAGCGTCAGTAGCGGGGTCACAGATACGCAGTATTTT
abundance: -; j_gene: TRBJ2-1; v_gene: TRBV5-1; d_gene: -; CDR3aa: CASSLARSNNEQFF; CDR3nt: TGCGCCAGCAGCTTGGCTAGGTCCAACAATGAGCAGTTCTTC
abundance: many; j_gene: TRBJ1-4; v_gene: TRBV25-1; d_gene: -; CDR3aa: CASSDGKKASNEKLFF; CDR3nt: TGTGCCAGCAGTGACGGGAAGAAGGCCTCTAATGAAAAACTGTTTTTT
abundance: many; j_gene: TRBJ1-1; v_gene: TRBV30; d_gene: -; CDR3aa: CAGVRNTEAFF; CDR3nt: TGTGCCGGTGTACGGAACACTGAAGCTTTCTTT
abundance: many; j_gene: TRBJ1-5; v_gene: TRBV11-2; d_gene: -; CDR3aa: CASSPGLDRPQHF; CDR3nt: TGTGCCAGCAGTCCGGGCCTTGACAGGCCCCAGCATTTT
abundance: many; j_gene: TRBJ1-2; v_gene: TRBV15; d_gene: -; CDR3aa: CATSRVQGNYGYTF; CDR3nt: TGTGCCACCAGCAGAGTACAGGGAAACTATGGCTACACCTTC
abundance: -; j_gene: TRBJ2-3; v_gene: TRBV20-1; d_gene: -; CDR3aa: CSARVSQGDLQYF; CDR3nt: TGCAGTGCTAGAGTGTCCCAGGGAGACCTTCAGTATTTT
abundance: few; j_gene: TRBJ2-1; v_gene: TRBV9; d_gene: TRBD2; CDR3aa: CASSVGAGEYVPYNEQFF; CDR3nt: TGTGCCAGCAGCGTAGGAGCGGGAGAGTATGTTCCCTACAATGAGCAGTTCTTC
abundance: many; j_gene: TRBJ2-3; v_gene: TRBV6-6; d_gene: -; CDR3aa: CASREGRSPQYF; CDR3nt: TGTGCCAGCAGAGAAGGACGCAGTCCGCAGTATTTT
abundance: few; j_gene: TRBJ1-1; v_gene: TRBV2; d_gene: -; CDR3aa: CASSQQGLDTEAFF; CDR3nt: TGTGCCAGCAGTCAACAGGGATTGGACACTGAAGCTTTCTTT
abundance: many; j_gene: TRBJ1-1; v_gene: TRBV29-1; d_gene: -; CDR3aa: CSGGQSSEAFF; CDR3nt: TGCAGCGGAGGGCAGTCCTCCGAAGCTTTCTTT
abundance: few; j_gene: TRBJ1-1; v_gene: TRBV20-1; d_gene: -; CDR3aa: CSARDSGAITTEAFF; CDR3nt: TGCAGTGCTAGAGATTCGGGGGCTATAACTACTGAAGCTTTCTTT
abundance: -; j_gene: TRBJ1-2; v_gene: TRBV3-1; d_gene: -; CDR3aa: CASSQDSRELGYTF; CDR3nt: TGTGCCAGCAGCCAAGATTCAAGGGAACTTGGCTACACCTTC
abundance: many; j_gene: TRBJ2-3; v_gene: TRBV27; d_gene: TRBD1; CDR3aa: CATSGGLSTDTQYF; CDR3nt: TGTGCCACCTCAGGGGGCCTAAGCACAGATACGCAGTATTTT
abundance: many; j_gene: TRBJ2-5; v_gene: TRBV11-2; d_gene: TRBD1; CDR3aa: CASSLDRGPRETQYF; CDR3nt: TGTGCCAGCAGCTTGGACAGGGGGCCGCGTGAGACCCAGTACTTC
abundance: -; j_gene: TRBJ2-7; v_gene: TRBV20-1; d_gene: TRBD2; CDR3aa: CSAINGGGFEQYF; CDR3nt: TGCAGTGCGATCAACGGGGGGGGATTCGAGCAGTACTTC
abundance: many; j_gene: TRBJ2-3; v_gene: TRBV7-2; d_gene: TRBD2; CDR3aa: CASSSGGGPSTDTQYF; CDR3nt: TGTGCCAGCAGCAGCGGCGGGGGGCCGAGCACAGATACGCAGTATTTT
abundance: -; j_gene: TRBJ1-1; v_gene: TRBV5-1; d_gene: TRBD1; CDR3aa: CASSLGDRGISEAFF; CDR3nt: TGCGCCAGCAGCTTAGGGGACAGGGGGATCTCTGAAGCTTTCTTT
abundance: few; j_gene: TRBJ1-2; v_gene: TRBV5-4; d_gene: -; CDR3aa: CASSLGTLGGQNMGYTF; CDR3nt: TGTGCCAGCAGCTTGGGCACCCTCGGTGGACAGAACATGGGCTACACCTTC
abundance: -; j_gene: TRBJ1-1; v_gene: TRBV20-1; d_gene: -; CDR3aa: CSARGQESNTEAFF; CDR3nt: TGCAGTGCTAGAGGACAGGAGTCGAACACTGAAGCTTTCTTT
abundance: many; j_gene: TRBJ1-3; v_gene: TRBV3-1; d_gene: -; CDR3aa: CASSRRQVSISGNTIYF; CDR3nt: TGTGCCAGCAGTCGGAGACAGGTATCAATCTCTGGAAACACCATATATTTT
abundance: few; j_gene: TRBJ1-2; v_gene: TRBV7-9; d_gene: -; CDR3aa: CASSFPGGTF; CDR3nt: TGTGCCAGCAGCTTCCCGGGGGGCACCTTC